Shown below are 18 T cell receptor beta chains from a single sample sequenced in a study of blood T cell repertoires in COVID-19. The repertoire was sequenced with immunoSEQ multiplex PCR; TCRdb's copy has only in-frame clones and lacks some. The sample lists roughly 240,000 clones; approximately 80% were seen once. The source material was peripheral blood. Receptors originate from a man aged 35-49 years who had recovered from COVID-19.

V is TRBV5-4 and J is TRBJ1-1; TRBD1 is a possible D gene (5 bases). Germline V gene lookup returns CDR1 SGHNT and CDR2 YYREEE (reference sequence). The CDR3 contains 10 residues. The V gene lost 8 bases and the J gene lost 10 bases, with 12 bases spanning the gap. The CDR3 DNA reads as TGTGCCAGTGCGGGGGACGGAGCTTTCTTT. Translated, it gives CASAGDGAFF.

The V call is TRBV24-1, the J call TRBJ1-1, with D maybe TRBD1 (6 bases). Germline loops: CDR1 KGHDR, CDR2 SFDVKD. The CDR3 has 15 amino acids. V was pared by 3 bases and J by 4 bases, with 14 bases between. The CDR3: CATSDPLAGATEAFF. The DNA of the CDR3 is TGTGCCACCAGTGATCCGCTCGCAGGGGCCACTGAAGCTTTCTTT.

This clone was detected once. The chain employs TRBV2 and TRBJ1-5, with 8 bases matching TRBD1. This CDR3 spans 16 amino acids. Germline loops: CDR1 SNHLY, CDR2 FYNNEI. Trimming removed 6 bases from V and 1 base from J; junction bases left unmatched: 8. The CDR3 reads CASRDPDRASNQPQHF. DNA for the CDR3: TGTGCCAGCAGGGACCCGGACAGGGCAAGCAATCAGCCCCAGCATTTT.

The gene calls are TRBV2 and TRBJ1-5; TRBD1 agrees at 9 bases. This CDR3 is 14 amino acids long. Germline CDR1 is SNHLY and CDR2 is FYNNEI. J lost 4 bases, V lost 8 bases, and 6 bases had no gene match. CDR3 coding DNA: TGTGCCAGCTCGCGACAGGGGGAGAATCAGCCCCAGCATTTT. Amino acids: CASSRQGENQPQHF.

This chain joins TRBV7-2 and TRBJ1-1, with 10 bases identical to TRBD1. This CDR3 region has 16 residues. After removal of 5 bases from V and 5 bases from J, the junction contained 11 bases not matched to a gene. CDR1 SGHTA and CDR2 FQGNSA come from the germline V gene. The CDR3 loop is CASSRGQGIGWTEAFF. CDR3 coding DNA: TGTGCCAGCAGCCGGGGACAGGGGATTGGATGGACTGAAGCTTTCTTT.

V usage is TRBV5-5 and J usage is TRBJ2-1; 7 bases are a match to TRBD1. The J segment lost 7 bases and the V segment lost 4 bases, leaving 11 bases of the junction unmatched. Per the germline V gene, CDR1 is SGHKS and CDR2 is YYEKEE (reference sequence). This CDR3 comprises 15 residues. CDR3 sequence: CASSPSVDRVNEQFF. CDR3 sequence (DNA): TGTGCCAGCAGCCCATCTGTAGACAGGGTGAATGAGCAGTTCTTC.

This chain joins TRBV7-2 and TRBJ2-7; the D gene is possibly TRBD2 (6 bases). CDR1 is SGHTA, CDR2 FQGNSA, per germline. CDR3 length: 15 residues. The germline V and J ends were trimmed by 2 bases and 2 bases, with 13 bases remaining between them. This CDR3 reads CASSLIGDSAYEQYF. The CDR3, as DNA: TGTGCCAGCAGCTTAATAGGGGACTCAGCCTACGAGCAGTACTTC. Together with reference TRBV7-2 and TRBJ2-7, the CDR3 gives the full variable domain: GAGVSQSPSNKVTEKGKDVELRCDPISGHTALYWYRQSLGQGLEFLIYFQGNSAPDKSGLPSDRFSAERTGGSVSTLTIQRTQQEDSAVYLCASSLIGDSAYEQYFGPGTRLTVT.

V is TRBV7-2 and J is TRBJ1-3; D unclear. This CDR3 has 14 amino acids. V gave up 2 bases and J gave up 2 bases, with 7 bases separating them. CDR1 and CDR2 from the germline V gene are SGHTA and FQGNSA. The CDR3 reads CASSLRGAGNTIYF. The CDR3 coding sequence is TGTGCCAGCAGCTTACGGGGAGCTGGAAACACCATATATTTT.

The chain uses TRBV2 and TRBJ1-2; 8 nucleotides match TRBD1. The CDR3 extends over 15 amino acids. With V trimmed by 3 bases and J by 8 bases, 11 bases remained unmatched. Germline loops: CDR1 SNHLY, CDR2 FYNNEI. CDR3 residues: CASSEADRAGLGYTF. CDR3 bases: TGTGCCAGCAGTGAGGCGGACAGGGCCGGGTTAGGCTACACCTTC. The variable domain in full, with the rest retrieved from reference TRBV2 and TRBJ1-2, is EPEVTQTPSHQVTQMGQEVILRCVPISNHLYFYWYRQILGQKVEFLVSFYNNEISEKSEIFDDQFSVERPDGSNFTLKIRSTKLEDSAMYFCASSEADRAGLGYTFGSGTRLTVV.

This chain links TRBV6-5 with TRBJ2-1; 7 bases agree with TRBD2. Looked up from germline, CDR1 is MNHEY and CDR2 is SVGAGI. The CDR3 is 15 amino acids. Trimming cost V 6 bases and J 6 bases; bases outside gene matches: 11. DNA for the CDR3: TGTGCCAGCAGCCGACTAGCCCTATTTGTCAATGAGCAGTTCTTC. Encoded protein: CASSRLALFVNEQFF.

J is TRBJ2-2 and V is TRBV11-2, with TRBD2 identical over 7 bases. Germline assignment: CDR1 SGHAT and CDR2 FQNNGV. This CDR3 spans 16 amino acids. Trimming took 3 bases from V and 2 from J; bases not matched to a gene: 6. Here the CDR3 reads CASSFAGTINTGELFF. The DNA for the CDR3 is TGTGCCAGCAGCTTCGCCGGGACTATAAACACCGGGGAGCTGTTTTTT.

V usage is TRBV30 and J usage is TRBJ2-7; a possible D gene is TRBD2 (5 bases). Germline V gene data show CDR1 as GTSNPN and CDR2 as SVGIG (reference sequence). This CDR3 has 14 amino acids. Between the trimmed V and J ends, which lost 1 base and 3 bases, there was a span of 13 bases. The CDR3 DNA is TGTGCCTGGAGTGCCCGAGGCGGACTCTACGAGCAGTACTTC. This codes for CAWSARGGLYEQYF.

V and J are TRBV3-1 (or the pseudogene TRBV3-2) and TRBJ2-3; D unclear. Per the germline V gene, CDR1 is LGHDT and CDR2 is YNNKEL (reference sequence). This CDR3 contains 13 residues. V lost 0 bases and J 8 bases, leaving 9 bases between the germline ends. The CDR3 loop reads CASSQDRGSTQYF. In nucleotides, the CDR3 is TGTGCCAGCAGCCAAGATCGTGGTAGTACGCAGTATTTT.

The rearrangement joins TRBV13 to TRBJ1-4; the D is unclear. V lost 4 bases to trimming and J lost 6 bases, with 3 bases between them. The CDR3 loop spans 11 amino acids. The germline V gene has CDR1 PRHDT and CDR2 FYEKMQ (reference sequence). This CDR3 reads CASSSDEKLFF. For the CDR3, the DNA is TGTGCCAGCAGCTCGGATGAAAAACTGTTTTTT.

The chain is built from TRBV5-1 and TRBJ2-5, with a weak D call TRBD2 (7 bases). Germline V CDR1 and CDR2: SGHRS, YFSETQ. Trimming stripped 0 bases from V and 3 bases from J, with 21 bases between. The CDR3 is 18 amino acids. CDR3 sequence reads: CASSLEGLGGGLKETQYF. The CDR3 DNA is TGCGCCAGCAGCTTGGAGGGACTGGGAGGGGGGCTAAAAGAGACCCAGTACTTC.

V gene TRBV10-3 combines with J gene TRBJ2-3, with D possibly matching TRBD2 (5 bases). The germline V gene encodes CDR1 ENHRY and CDR2 SYGVKD. This CDR3 spans 13 amino acids. The ends were cut back, 7 bases at V and 6 bases at J, with 14 bases in the middle. The CDR3 loop reads CAIKFSGFDTQYF. DNA for the CDR3: TGTGCCATCAAGTTTTCGGGGTTTGATACGCAGTATTTT.

The chain joins TRBV9 to TRBJ1-3; 7 bases fit TRBD1. The ends lost 4 bases at V and 4 bases at J; junction bases unmatched: 20. The CDR3 length is 19 residues. From germline, CDR1 is SGDLS and CDR2 YYNGEE. The CDR3, as DNA: TGTGCCAGCAGCTTCGGGGCAGGGGGTGCGGGTGAAGGAGGAAACACCATATATTTT. Translating it yields CASSFGAGGAGEGGNTIYF.

The rearrangement joins TRBV20-1 to TRBJ2-5; 11 bases fit TRBD2. The CDR3 spans 17 residues. V shed 3 bases, J shed 4 bases, and the junction held 13 bases outside the gene matches. Per the germline V gene, CDR1 is DFQATT and CDR2 is SNEGSKA (reference sequence). The CDR3 sequence is CSASLPSGGTPGETQYF. For the CDR3, the DNA is TGCAGTGCTAGTCTTCCTAGCGGGGGGACACCCGGAGAGACCCAGTACTTC.